These T cell receptor beta chains were read from a single sample in a study of beta chain features in type 1 diabetes. Clones were read by immunoSEQ multiplex PCR, and TCRdb kept only the in-frame ones, dropping some. The sample includes about 660,000 clones, about 14% of them seen just once. The source material was naive CD4+ T cells from blood. These receptors all stem from a man aged 18 to 30 with type 1 diabetes. Each CDR3 is given with its conserved first and last residue. A D gene is named only where the DNA matches it firmly. Rows give clone size only sometimes, using once, few, many, or a class for an expanded clone.

clone size: few
J gene: TRBJ1-3
V gene: TRBV30
D gene: NA
CDR3 DNA: TGTGCCTGGAGTGGACGAACTTTTACTGGAAACACCATATATTTT
CDR3 protein: CAWSGRTFTGNTIYF

clone size: NA
J gene: TRBJ2-7
V gene: TRBV28
D gene: NA
CDR3 DNA: TGTGCCAGCAGTTTGCAGGCCTACGAGCAGTACTTC
CDR3 protein: CASSLQAYEQYF

clone size: few
J gene: TRBJ1-3
V gene: TRBV6-5
D gene: NA
CDR3 DNA: TGTGCCACCGCTCGGGGGCCGAGCTCTGGAAACACCATATATTTT
CDR3 protein: CATARGPSSGNTIYF

clone size: NA
J gene: TRBJ2-3
V gene: TRBV9
D gene: TRBD2
CDR3 DNA: TGTGCCAGCAGCGAGCTAGCGGGGAATTTAAATACGCAGTATTTT
CDR3 protein: CASSELAGNLNTQYF

clone size: few
J gene: TRBJ2-3
V gene: TRBV10-3
D gene: NA
CDR3 DNA: TGTGCCATCAGTGAGCCCCAGGGAAGCACAGATACGCAGTATTTT
CDR3 protein: CAISEPQGSTDTQYF

clone size: NA
J gene: TRBJ2-7
V gene: TRBV2
D gene: TRBD1
CDR3 DNA: TGTGCCAGCAGCTTACAGGGGGCCTACGAGCAGTACTTC
CDR3 protein: CASSLQGAYEQYF

clone size: NA
J gene: TRBJ2-3
V gene: TRBV7-6
D gene: NA
CDR3 DNA: TGTGCCAGCAGTCGACCCACAGATACGCAGTATTTT
CDR3 protein: CASSRPTDTQYF

clone size: NA
J gene: TRBJ1-4
V gene: TRBV7-2
D gene: NA
CDR3 DNA: TGTGCCACCAAGCAGGGGCCTCATGAAAAACTGTTTTTT
CDR3 protein: CATKQGPHEKLFF

clone size: NA
J gene: TRBJ1-2
V gene: TRBV20-1
D gene: NA
CDR3 DNA: TGCAGTGCTAGAAACCTTGATGGCTACACCTTC
CDR3 protein: CSARNLDGYTF

clone size: NA
J gene: TRBJ1-1
V gene: TRBV5-4
D gene: NA
CDR3 DNA: TGTGCCAGCAGCTCGGCGGGAGACTCGAACACTGAAGCTTTCTTT
CDR3 protein: CASSSAGDSNTEAFF

clone size: few
J gene: TRBJ1-1
V gene: TRBV30
D gene: NA
CDR3 DNA: TGTGCCTGGAGCCTGGACAGGAACACTGAAGCTTTCTTT
CDR3 protein: CAWSLDRNTEAFF

clone size: few
J gene: TRBJ1-1
V gene: TRBV29-1
D gene: NA
CDR3 DNA: TGCAGCGTTGCGTTGGGCAGCCAGAACACTGAAGCTTTCTTT
CDR3 protein: CSVALGSQNTEAFF

clone size: few
J gene: TRBJ1-6
V gene: TRBV30
D gene: NA
CDR3 DNA: TGTGCCTGGAGCCCTCTCAGGGATTCACCCCTCCACTTT
CDR3 protein: CAWSPLRDSPLHF

clone size: NA
J gene: TRBJ2-7
V gene: TRBV7-2
D gene: NA
CDR3 DNA: TGTGCCAGCAGCTCAACCCCAGGCTCCTACGAGCAGTACTTC
CDR3 protein: CASSSTPGSYEQYF

clone size: NA
J gene: TRBJ1-4
V gene: TRBV28
D gene: NA
CDR3 DNA: TGTGCCAGCAGTTTAAGGGGGATCGCAGAAAAACTGTTTTTT
CDR3 protein: CASSLRGIAEKLFF

clone size: NA
J gene: TRBJ2-1
V gene: TRBV27
D gene: NA
CDR3 DNA: TGTGCCAGCGGGAACAATGAGCAGTTCTTC
CDR3 protein: CASGNNEQFF

clone size: NA
J gene: TRBJ2-7
V gene: TRBV9
D gene: NA
CDR3 DNA: TGTGCCAGCAGCGTAGGGGCAGGGACCGGCGGGGAGCAGTACTTC
CDR3 protein: CASSVGAGTGGEQYF

clone size: NA
J gene: TRBJ2-5
V gene: TRBV19
D gene: NA
CDR3 DNA: TGTGCCAGTAGTATGTGGCCCGCCCTACAAGAGACCCAGTACTTC
CDR3 protein: CASSMWPALQETQYF

clone size: few
J gene: TRBJ2-3
V gene: TRBV7-2
D gene: TRBD2
CDR3 DNA: TGTGCCAGCAGCACGACCGGGACTAGCGGGAGTGTGGCAGATACGCAGTATTTT
CDR3 protein: CASSTTGTSGSVADTQYF

clone size: NA
J gene: TRBJ2-1
V gene: TRBV5-1
D gene: TRBD2
CDR3 DNA: TGCGCCAGCAGCTTGGCCCGGACTAGCGGGAACCCCAATGAGCAGTTCTTC
CDR3 protein: CASSLARTSGNPNEQFF

clone size: few
J gene: TRBJ2-4
V gene: TRBV27
D gene: NA
CDR3 DNA: TGTGCCAGCAGCACCGGCCGGGGAAACATTCAGTACTTC
CDR3 protein: CASSTGRGNIQYF

clone size: few
J gene: TRBJ1-2
V gene: TRBV7-9
D gene: TRBD1
CDR3 DNA: TGTGCCAGCAGCCTATTTCCGGGACAGGGTCGGGAAGGCTACACCTTC
CDR3 protein: CASSLFPGQGREGYTF

clone size: NA
J gene: TRBJ1-3
V gene: TRBV30
D gene: NA
CDR3 DNA: TGTGCCTGGAGTGTAAGATGGACAGCTGGAAACACCATATATTTT
CDR3 protein: CAWSVRWTAGNTIYF

clone size: few
J gene: TRBJ1-2
V gene: TRBV14
D gene: NA
CDR3 DNA: TGTGCCAGCAGCCCGCCGACCTACCTGACAAAGCATGGCTACACCTTC
CDR3 protein: CASSPPTYLTKHGYTF

clone size: NA
J gene: TRBJ2-3
V gene: TRBV10-3
D gene: NA
CDR3 DNA: TGTGCCATCAGTGAGTCGGTGGCCGAAGATACGCAGTATTTT
CDR3 protein: CAISESVAEDTQYF

clone size: NA
J gene: TRBJ2-2
V gene: TRBV4-2
D gene: NA
CDR3 DNA: TGTGCCAGCACCGGCAAGAACACCGGGGAGCTGTTTTTT
CDR3 protein: CASTGKNTGELFF

clone size: few
J gene: TRBJ1-2
V gene: TRBV2
D gene: NA
CDR3 DNA: TGTGCCAGCACAGAATATGGGCAGGGCGGAGGCTACACCTTC
CDR3 protein: CASTEYGQGGGYTF

clone size: NA
J gene: TRBJ2-7
V gene: TRBV29-1
D gene: NA
CDR3 DNA: TGCAGCGTTGGTCAAGCTAGCTCCTACGAGCAGTACTTC
CDR3 protein: CSVGQASSYEQYF

clone size: few
J gene: TRBJ2-5
V gene: TRBV7-2
D gene: TRBD2
CDR3 DNA: TGTGCCAGCAGCTTTGGACTAGCGGGGGAGGAGACCCAGTACTTC
CDR3 protein: CASSFGLAGEETQYF

clone size: once
J gene: TRBJ2-2
V gene: TRBV5-1
D gene: TRBD2
CDR3 DNA: TGCGCCGGCAGCCTGCCGGAAGCGGGAGTGGTCGGGGAGCTGTTTTTT
CDR3 protein: CAGSLPEAGVVGELFF

clone size: NA
J gene: TRBJ1-1
V gene: TRBV29-1
D gene: NA
CDR3 DNA: TGCAGCGTTCACGGGGGCACTGAAGCTTTCTTT
CDR3 protein: CSVHGGTEAFF

clone size: NA
J gene: TRBJ2-5
V gene: TRBV7-9
D gene: NA
CDR3 DNA: TGTGCCAGCAGCCCTATAAGGGAGACCCAGTACTTC
CDR3 protein: CASSPIRETQYF

clone size: few
J gene: TRBJ1-5
V gene: TRBV5-6
D gene: NA
CDR3 DNA: TGTGCCAGCAGCTTGGAGGGAGGGACTCAGCCCCAGCATTTT
CDR3 protein: CASSLEGGTQPQHF

clone size: NA
J gene: TRBJ2-3
V gene: TRBV7-7
D gene: TRBD2
CDR3 DNA: TGTGCTAGCAGCGTAGGCGGGACTAGTCTTTTTGATACGCAGTATTTT
CDR3 protein: CASSVGGTSLFDTQYF

clone size: few
J gene: TRBJ2-7
V gene: TRBV11-2
D gene: NA
CDR3 DNA: TGTGCCAGCAGCTTTCAGGCAGGGCCGGTCTACGAGCAGTACTTC
CDR3 protein: CASSFQAGPVYEQYF

clone size: few
J gene: TRBJ1-5
V gene: TRBV27
D gene: NA
CDR3 DNA: TGTGCCAGCAGTCTATTGGGGAGATCCGATCAGCCCCAGCATTTT
CDR3 protein: CASSLLGRSDQPQHF

clone size: few
J gene: TRBJ2-1
V gene: TRBV7-9
D gene: NA
CDR3 DNA: TGTGCCAGCACCTCCGGGGGCCCTTTCAAAGACAATGAGCAGTTCTTC
CDR3 protein: CASTSGGPFKDNEQFF

clone size: NA
J gene: TRBJ1-4
V gene: TRBV29-1
D gene: NA
CDR3 DNA: TGCAGCGTTTCAGGTCCTAGGGAAAAACTGTTTTTT
CDR3 protein: CSVSGPREKLFF

clone size: NA
J gene: TRBJ2-1
V gene: TRBV7-2
D gene: NA
CDR3 DNA: TGTGCCAGCAGCTTAGGCGAGGGGGGTTACAATGAGCAGTTCTTC
CDR3 protein: CASSLGEGGYNEQFF

clone size: NA
J gene: TRBJ1-1
V gene: TRBV5-1
D gene: NA
CDR3 DNA: TGCGCCAGCAGCCTTTCGAGGTTCAGCACTGAAGCTTTCTTT
CDR3 protein: CASSLSRFSTEAFF

clone size: NA
J gene: TRBJ2-7
V gene: TRBV7-2
D gene: TRBD1
CDR3 DNA: TGTGCCAGCAGTCTACGGACAGGGAATACCTACGAGCAGTACTTC
CDR3 protein: CASSLRTGNTYEQYF

clone size: NA
J gene: TRBJ2-3
V gene: TRBV30
D gene: TRBD2
CDR3 DNA: TGTGCCAGTCAGCGGGAGGGCACAGATACGCAGTATTTT
CDR3 protein: CASQREGTDTQYF

clone size: NA
J gene: TRBJ2-7
V gene: TRBV7-9
D gene: TRBD2
CDR3 DNA: TGTGCCAGCAGCCCGGGACTAGCGGGATTCTACGAGCAGTACTTC
CDR3 protein: CASSPGLAGFYEQYF

clone size: NA
J gene: TRBJ2-3
V gene: TRBV6-5
D gene: NA
CDR3 DNA: TGTGCCAGCAGCTTGGGTGCGGCGGTGGTAGATACGCAGTATTTT
CDR3 protein: CASSLGAAVVDTQYF

clone size: few
J gene: TRBJ1-1
V gene: TRBV21-1
D gene: NA
CDR3 DNA: TGTGCCAGCAGCATAGACAGGACAGGGGGTGACACTGAAGCTTTCTTT
CDR3 protein: CASSIDRTGGDTEAFF

clone size: NA
J gene: TRBJ2-1
V gene: TRBV25-1
D gene: NA
CDR3 DNA: TGTGCCAGCAGTGAATACGCGAGCGGGCACAATGAGCAGTTCTTC
CDR3 protein: CASSEYASGHNEQFF

clone size: NA
J gene: TRBJ2-1
V gene: TRBV6-5
D gene: NA
CDR3 DNA: TGTGCCAGCAGTTACCCCGGTAGAGATCAGAATGAGCAGTTCTTC
CDR3 protein: CASSYPGRDQNEQFF

clone size: NA
J gene: TRBJ2-7
V gene: TRBV28
D gene: TRBD2
CDR3 DNA: TGTGCCAGCAGTTTTTGGGCAGGGCTAGCCGGGAGGTACGAGCAGTACTTC
CDR3 protein: CASSFWAGLAGRYEQYF

clone size: NA
J gene: TRBJ2-7
V gene: TRBV4-3
D gene: TRBD1
CDR3 DNA: TGCGCCAGCAGCCAGAGGGACAGGAGCTCCTACGAGCAGTACTTC
CDR3 protein: CASSQRDRSSYEQYF

clone size: NA
J gene: TRBJ2-1
V gene: TRBV6-4
D gene: TRBD2
CDR3 DNA: TGTGCCAGCAGTCGCCGACTAGCGGGAGATAGCTCCTACAATGAGCAGTTCTTC
CDR3 protein: CASSRRLAGDSSYNEQFF

clone size: NA
J gene: TRBJ2-3
V gene: TRBV7-2
D gene: NA
CDR3 DNA: TGTGCCAGCAGCCGAGGCGGGGGCACAGATACGCAGTATTTT
CDR3 protein: CASSRGGGTDTQYF

clone size: NA
J gene: TRBJ2-5
V gene: TRBV10-3
D gene: NA
CDR3 DNA: TGTGCCACAAAAACTCGACAGGATGAAGAGACCCAGTACTTC
CDR3 protein: CATKTRQDEETQYF

clone size: NA
J gene: TRBJ1-1
V gene: TRBV2
D gene: NA
CDR3 DNA: TGTGCCAGCAGTGGAGAACTTAGTAACACTGAAGCTTTCTTT
CDR3 protein: CASSGELSNTEAFF